Below, 5 T cell receptor beta chains from the same sample are listed, as sequenced in a study of blood T cell repertoires in COVID-19. Using immunoSEQ multiplex PCR, the repertoire was profiled, and TCRdb retains in-frame clones only, with some absent. The repertoire holds 250,000 to 300,000 clones, with 90% as singletons. Sequenced sample: peripheral blood. The origin of the receptors is a woman between 50 and 59 years old with COVID-19, enrolled during active disease.

The genes are TRBV5-1 and TRBJ1-5; 10 bases align to TRBD1. From germline, CDR1 is SGHRS and CDR2 YFSETQ. The CDR3 is made up of 16 amino acids. V trimming: 0 bases; J trimming: 2 bases; junction bases outside the gene matches: 2. CDR3 sequence: CASSLGDRGGNQPQHF. The CDR3 DNA reads TGCGCCAGCAGCTTGGGGGACAGGGGAGGCAATCAGCCCCAGCATTTT.

The V call is TRBV4-3, the J call TRBJ2-1; 9 bases match TRBD2. The CDR3 runs to 16 residues. Germline CDR1 reads LGHNA; CDR2 reads YSLEER. The junction had 10 bases not matched to a gene; V was cut back by 1 base and J by 9 bases. The CDR3 region has the DNA TGCGCCAGCAGCCAAGTCGGGCTAGCGGGATCTAGTGAGCAGTTCTTC. Translated: CASSQVGLAGSSEQFF.

The chain is built from TRBV21-1 and TRBJ2-5; the table calls TRBD1, which could not be checked here. TRBV21-1 is a recognized pseudogene. The CDR3 length is 16 residues. This chain's CDR3 is CASSKFPDRNQETQYF. For the CDR3, the DNA is TGTGCCAGCAGCAAATTCCCCGACAGAAACCAAGAGACCCAGTACTTC.

The CDR3: CASRTTGRSDGYTF. CDR3 DNA sequence: TGCGCCAGCAGGACGACAGGGCGATCGGATGGCTACACCTTC. The chain links TRBV5-1 to TRBJ1-2; 7 positions match TRBD1. The germline gives CDR1 SGHRS, CDR2 YFSETQ. This CDR3 comprises 14 residues. The V segment lost 5 bases and the J segment 6 bases; nucleotides outside the gene matches: 10.

The rearrangement links TRBV5-1 to TRBJ1-6; 7 bases align to TRBD1. CDR1 and CDR2 (germline): SGHRS, YFSETQ. J gave up 7 bases and V 0 bases, and 4 bases lay outside the gene matches. The CDR3 loop spans 15 amino acids. The CDR3: CASSLGRDSNSPLHF. The CDR3 nucleotides read TGCGCCAGCAGCTTGGGCCGGGACAGCAATTCACCCCTCCACTTT.